This T cell receptor beta chain derives from a study of blood T cell repertoires in COVID-19. As for the study in general: The analysed material was cDNA or gDNA that came from T cells, B-cell-depleted T cells, or PBMCs.

Study processing details: Reference gene primer amplification gave nucleated cell count estimates. Profiling relied on immunoSEQ multiplex PCR, and the TCRdb table lists in-frame clones only, not all of them. V and J calls and clone size are as listed in that table; D and trimming were resolved from the DNA. The sample contains 110,000 to 150,000 clones, about three quarters of which appear only once. There are a few counts of this clone. The CDR3 consists of 12 residues. Looked up from germline, CDR1 is ENHRY and CDR2 is SYGVKD. Between the trimmed V and J ends, which lost 11 bases and 2 bases, there was a span of 10 bases.

The V gene is TRBV10-3, the J gene TRBJ1-5; perhaps TRBD1 as D (5 bases). Sequenced input: peripheral blood. The source of this sequence is an elderly man with acute or convalescent COVID-19. This CDR3 is CAAREGNQPQHF. The CDR3 coding sequence is TGTGCCGCCAGGGAGGGCAATCAGCCCCAGCATTTT.